This T cell receptor (beta chain) was recovered during a study of T cells in Graves' hyperthyroidism and ophthalmopathy. General study results and limits: Blood also carried most thyroid clonotypes expanded above 0.001.

Uncontrolled infection, other autoimmune disease, pregnancy or lactation barred patients from enrollment. Fresh peripheral blood, approximately 10 ml, yielded the PBMCs. Amplified regions were TCR beta CDR3 sequences from RNA transcripts. HTBI primers were the set used in a first-round RT-PCR of the TCR CDR3. TCRdb re-analysed the multiplex PCR reads in MiXCR, keeping a single row per CDR3 protein. The table includes under 750,000 distinct CDR3 sequences, roughly 20% detected once. This clonotype was seen a few times. Its antigen is not identified. CDR1 and CDR2 from the germline V gene are LGHDT and YNNKEL (reference sequence). V was clipped by 4 bases and J by 0 bases, with 13 bases between them. The length of the CDR3 is 15 residues.

This sequence was found in a woman aged 50 to 60 with Graves' hyperthyroidism that later progressed to Graves' ophthalmopathy. The chain uses TRBV3-1 and TRBJ2-7; perhaps TRBD2 as D (5 bases). The material sequenced was blood. DNA for the CDR3: TGTGCCAGCAGCCCGACGCGGGTCTCCTCCTACGAGCAGTACTTC. Amino acid sequence: CASSPTRVSSYEQYF.